The T cell receptor beta chain under discussion was sequenced for a study of regulatory T cells in long-lasting Graves disease. Study-level information: Persistent cases were those of Graves' disease that involved over 5 years of antithyroid drugs with positive TSH receptor antibodies. Study conclusions and caveats: Newly diagnosed disease favored TRBV20-1 and TRBJ2-1 over persistent disease.

V dropped 8 bases and J dropped 4 bases, with 18 bases sitting between them. Germline-derived CDR1 and CDR2 are ENHRY and SYGVKD. The CDR3 is made up of 14 amino acids. Time point of the sample: persistent/refractory GD, antithyroid drugs over 5 years with positive TRAb. The TCR library was prepared using RNA isolated from PBMCs. Arm-PCR with iRepertoire HTBI primers amplified the CDR3 regions for these TCR beta libraries. TCRdb re-derived calls from the multiplex PCR reads in MiXCR, one entry per CDR3 protein. The repertoire holds a few hundred thousand distinct CDR3 sequences, with roughly 20% as singletons. This clonotype was observed a handful of times. What it recognizes is unknown.

The receptor was derived from a woman in her forties with Graves disease. Sequencing was performed on peripheral blood mononuclear cells (PBMCs), taken when the disease was refractory, from a patient treated with antithyroid drugs. This chain joins TRBV10-3 and TRBJ2-7; no clear D gene. This CDR3 reads CAISADPSVYEQYF. CDR3 in DNA: TGTGCCATCTCTGCGGACCCCTCCGTTTACGAGCAGTACTTC.